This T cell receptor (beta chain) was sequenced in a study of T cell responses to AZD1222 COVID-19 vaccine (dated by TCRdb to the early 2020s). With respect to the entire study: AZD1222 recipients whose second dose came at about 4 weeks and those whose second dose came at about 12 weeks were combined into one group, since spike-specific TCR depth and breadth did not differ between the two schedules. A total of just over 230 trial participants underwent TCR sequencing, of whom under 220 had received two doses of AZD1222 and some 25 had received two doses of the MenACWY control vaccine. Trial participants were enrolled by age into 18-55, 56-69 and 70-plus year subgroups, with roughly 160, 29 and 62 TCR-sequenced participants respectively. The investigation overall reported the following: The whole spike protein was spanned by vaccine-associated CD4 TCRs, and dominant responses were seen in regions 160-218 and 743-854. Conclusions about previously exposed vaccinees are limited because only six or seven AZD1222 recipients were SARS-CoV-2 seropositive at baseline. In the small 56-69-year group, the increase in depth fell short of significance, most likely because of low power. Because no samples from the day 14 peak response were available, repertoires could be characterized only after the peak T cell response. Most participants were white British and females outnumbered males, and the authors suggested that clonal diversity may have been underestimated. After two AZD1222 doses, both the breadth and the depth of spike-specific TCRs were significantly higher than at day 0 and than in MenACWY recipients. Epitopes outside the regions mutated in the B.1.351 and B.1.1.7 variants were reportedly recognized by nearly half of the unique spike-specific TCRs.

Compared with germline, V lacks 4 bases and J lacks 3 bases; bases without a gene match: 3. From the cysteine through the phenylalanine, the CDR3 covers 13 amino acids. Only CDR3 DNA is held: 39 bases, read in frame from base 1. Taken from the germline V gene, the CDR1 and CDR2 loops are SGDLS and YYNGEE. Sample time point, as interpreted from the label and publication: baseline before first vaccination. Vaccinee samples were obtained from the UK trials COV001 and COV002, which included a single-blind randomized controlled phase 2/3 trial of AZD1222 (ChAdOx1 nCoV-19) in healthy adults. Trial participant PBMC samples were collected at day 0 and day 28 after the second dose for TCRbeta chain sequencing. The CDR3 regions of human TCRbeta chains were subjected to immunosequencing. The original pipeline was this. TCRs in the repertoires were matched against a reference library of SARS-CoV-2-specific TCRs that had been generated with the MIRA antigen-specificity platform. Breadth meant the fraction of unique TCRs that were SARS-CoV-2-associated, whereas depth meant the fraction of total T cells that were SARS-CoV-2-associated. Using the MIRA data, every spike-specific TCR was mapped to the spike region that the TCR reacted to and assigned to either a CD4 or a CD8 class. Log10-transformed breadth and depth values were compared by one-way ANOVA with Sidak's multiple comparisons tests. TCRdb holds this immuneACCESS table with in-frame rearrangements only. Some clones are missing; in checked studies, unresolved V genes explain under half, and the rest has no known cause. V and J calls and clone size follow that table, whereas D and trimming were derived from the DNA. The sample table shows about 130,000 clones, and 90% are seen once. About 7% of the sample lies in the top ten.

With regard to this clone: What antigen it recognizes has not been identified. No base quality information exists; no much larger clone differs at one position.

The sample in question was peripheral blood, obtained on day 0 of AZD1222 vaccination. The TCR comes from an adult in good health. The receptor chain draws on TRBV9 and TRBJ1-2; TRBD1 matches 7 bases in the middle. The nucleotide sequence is TGTGCCAGCAGCCGGGACAGTGACTATGGCTACACCTTC. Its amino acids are CASSRDSDYGYTF.